The clone carrying this T cell receptor (beta chain) turned up a few times. Its antigen is not known. This entry is derived from a study of CD8 T cells in ankylosing spondylitis. Study-wide findings and caveats: Reportedly, matched ankylosing spondylitis synovial fluid was significantly enriched for disease-linked clones. Some of these motif variants have turned up before, in reports on reactive arthritis synovial fluid and blood. Disease-linked clones, CD8+, were relatively rare in peripheral blood.

Each TCR beta library was made by quantitative 5'-RACE that incorporated molecular barcodes. TCRdb itself ran the 5' RACE reads through MiXCR, one entry per CDR3 protein. The repertoire holds a few hundred thousand distinct CDR3 sequences, with over 9.5% as singletons. The sample taken for sequencing was blood, either unsorted or a sorted T cell fraction (not recorded which). This clonotype originated in a male donor with ankylosing spondylitis or in good health (not recorded which).

CDR3 nucleotides: TGTGCCAGCAGATCCGACTTGGTGGGGCGCTTTTTATTTGCTAATGAAAAACTGTTTTTT. Translation: CASRSDLVGRFLFANEKLFF. J is TRBJ1-4 and V is TRBV21-1; no check of the table's D call, TRBD1, against the DNA was made. TRBV21-1 is classified as a pseudogene. CDR3 length equals 20 residues.